Listed here is a single T cell receptor beta chain. Profiling relied on immunoSEQ multiplex PCR, and the TCRdb table lists in-frame clones only, not all of them. In the table there are 150,000 to 200,000 clones, approximately 95% of which are singletons. The sample comes from a study of shared clonotypes between healthy human individuals. Everyone who donated was a Caucasian adult who lived in Nashville, Tennessee. The V end was cut by 2 bases, the J end by 7 bases, with 11 bases between. This CDR3 is built from 13 residues. Germline lookup yields CDR1 MDHEN and CDR2 SYDVKM. Sequenced input: naive CD4+ T cells sorted from blood. The sample's subset: CD45RA+ positively selected. The receptor was isolated from a woman aged 25 to 39 in good health. The rearrangement links TRBV28 to TRBJ1-2, with a tentative D call TRBD1 (6 bases). The CDR3 is CASSLNTGSGYTF. The CDR3 bases are TGTGCCAGCAGTTTAAACACAGGGAGTGGCTACACCTTC.